The next 5 T cell receptor beta chains were all read from a single sample in a study of blood T cell repertoires in COVID-19. Only in-frame clones appear in the TCRdb table, and some are missing; sequencing was by immunoSEQ multiplex PCR. Of about 270,000 clones listed, 85% to 90% are singletons. Material: PBMCs or T cells enriched from blood (not recorded which). All receptors come from a woman younger than 30 who had recovered from COVID-19.

The chain combines TRBV10-2 with TRBJ1-5; 7 bases map to TRBD1. CDR3 length equals 14 residues. The V segment lost 3 bases and the J segment 7 bases; nucleotides outside the gene matches: 6. The germline V gene encodes CDR1 WSHSY and CDR2 SAAADI. The CDR3 reads CASSENGQAQPQHF. DNA for the CDR3: TGCGCCAGCAGTGAAAACGGACAGGCCCAGCCCCAGCATTTT.

The chain carries TRBV29-1 and TRBJ1-5, with 10 bases matching TRBD1. Germline values: CDR1 SQVTM, CDR2 ANQGSEA. Losses at the gene ends were 7 bases for V and 2 bases for J; bases not matched to a gene: 8. The CDR3 contains 15 residues. For the CDR3, the DNA is TGCAGCGGAAGACAGGGGGCCTGGGGCAATCAGCCCCAGCATTTT. Its protein product is CSGRQGAWGNQPQHF.

Details on this clone: This may come from a read error, since a much larger clone is one base off. V usage is TRBV9 and J usage is TRBJ2-5; 7 nucleotides line up with TRBD1. Per germline, CDR1 SGDLS and CDR2 YYNGEE. This CDR3 is 14 amino acids long. V gave up 2 bases and J gave up 2 bases; unmatched junction bases: 3. This chain's CDR3 is CASSVDRVQETQYF. The CDR3 DNA reads as TGTGCCAGCAGCGTCGACAGGGTACAAGAGACCCAGTACTTC. The full variable domain, with the rest looked up from reference TRBV9 and TRBJ2-5, is DSGVTQTPKHLITATGQRVTLRCSPRSGDLSVYWYQQSLDQGLQFLIQYYNGEERAKGNILERFSAQQFPDLHSELNLSSLELGDSALYFCASSVDRVQETQYFGPGTRLLVL.

This chain uses TRBV11-1 with TRBJ1-1; D is undetermined. The V end was cut by 5 bases, the J end by 9 bases, with 22 bases between. Germline V gene sequence: CDR1 SGHAT, CDR2 FQDESV (reference sequence). This CDR3 comprises 15 residues. The CDR3 sequence: CASSPPSPADKKAFF. Here the CDR3 DNA reads TGTGCCAGCAGCCCGCCATCCCCAGCCGACAAGAAAGCTTTCTTT.

This chain links TRBV5-1 with TRBJ1-2; no definite D call. V was clipped by 0 bases and J by 2 bases, with 8 bases between them. The germline V gene has CDR1 SGHRS and CDR2 YFSETQ. The length of the CDR3 is 14 residues. This CDR3 is CASSLATENYGYTF. As DNA, the CDR3 is TGCGCCAGCAGCTTGGCTACAGAAAACTATGGCTACACCTTC.